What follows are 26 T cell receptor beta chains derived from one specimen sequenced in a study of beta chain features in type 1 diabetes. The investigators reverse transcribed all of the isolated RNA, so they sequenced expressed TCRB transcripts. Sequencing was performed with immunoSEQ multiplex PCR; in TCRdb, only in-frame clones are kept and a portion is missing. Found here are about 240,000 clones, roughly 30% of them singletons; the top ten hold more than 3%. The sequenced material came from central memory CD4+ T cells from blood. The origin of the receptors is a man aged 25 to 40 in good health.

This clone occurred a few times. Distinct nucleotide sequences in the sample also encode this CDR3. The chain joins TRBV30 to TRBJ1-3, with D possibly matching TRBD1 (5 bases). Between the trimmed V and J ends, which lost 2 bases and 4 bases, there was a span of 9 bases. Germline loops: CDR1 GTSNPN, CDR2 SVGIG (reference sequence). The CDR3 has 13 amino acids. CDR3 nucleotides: TGTGCCTGGAGTAGGGGTACCGGAAACACCATATATTTT. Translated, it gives CAWSRGTGNTIYF.

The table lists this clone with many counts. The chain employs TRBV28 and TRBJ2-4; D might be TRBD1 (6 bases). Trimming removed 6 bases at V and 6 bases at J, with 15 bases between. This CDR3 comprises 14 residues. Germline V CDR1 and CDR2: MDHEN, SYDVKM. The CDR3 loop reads CASSQLGTLNIQYF. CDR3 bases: TGTGCCAGCAGCCAATTGGGGACATTAAACATTCAGTACTTC.

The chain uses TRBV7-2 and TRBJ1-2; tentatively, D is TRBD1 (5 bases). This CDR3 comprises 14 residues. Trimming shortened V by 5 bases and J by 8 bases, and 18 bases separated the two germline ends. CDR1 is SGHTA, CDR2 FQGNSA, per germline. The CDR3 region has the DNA TGTGCCAGCAGCCCCCCCGGAGGGGCTCGGGGCTACACCTTC. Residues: CASSPPGGARGYTF.

CDR3 amino acids: CAISVEAETQYF. For the CDR3, the DNA is TGTGCCATCAGTGTTGAGGCGGAGACGCAGTATTTT. The chain employs TRBV10-3 and TRBJ2-3; D gene uncertain. The V end lost 4 bases, the J end lost 9 bases, and 11 bases lay between the germline ends. There are 12 residues in the CDR3. The V gene's germline CDR1 is ENHRY and CDR2 SYGVKD.

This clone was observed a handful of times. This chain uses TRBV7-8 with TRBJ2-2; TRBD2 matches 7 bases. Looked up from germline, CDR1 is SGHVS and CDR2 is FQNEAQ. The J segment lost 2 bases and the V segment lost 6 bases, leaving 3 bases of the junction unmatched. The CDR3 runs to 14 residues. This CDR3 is CASSRDYNTGELFF. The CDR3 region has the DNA TGTGCCAGCAGTCGGGACTATAACACCGGGGAGCTGTTTTTT.

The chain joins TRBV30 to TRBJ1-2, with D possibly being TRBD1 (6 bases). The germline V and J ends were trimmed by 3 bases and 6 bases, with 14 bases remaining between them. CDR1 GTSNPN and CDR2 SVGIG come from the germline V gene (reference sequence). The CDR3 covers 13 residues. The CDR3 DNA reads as TGTGCCTGGAGCGATACAGGGATTGATGGCTACACCTTC. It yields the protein CAWSDTGIDGYTF.

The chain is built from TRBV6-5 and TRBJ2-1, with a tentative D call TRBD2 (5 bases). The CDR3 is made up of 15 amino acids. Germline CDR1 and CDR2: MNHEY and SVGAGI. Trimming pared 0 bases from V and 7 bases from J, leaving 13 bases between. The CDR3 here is CASSYSRARGNEQFF. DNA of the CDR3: TGTGCCAGCAGTTACTCGAGGGCTCGCGGGAATGAGCAGTTCTTC.

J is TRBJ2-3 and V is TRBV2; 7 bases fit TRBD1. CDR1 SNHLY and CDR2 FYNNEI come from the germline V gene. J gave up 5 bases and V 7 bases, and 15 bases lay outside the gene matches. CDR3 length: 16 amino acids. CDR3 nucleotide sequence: TGTGCCAGCACCAAGCAAGGACAGGCCTCGGGAGATACGCAGTATTTT. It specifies CASTKQGQASGDTQYF. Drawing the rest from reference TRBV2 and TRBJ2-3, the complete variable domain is EPEVTQTPSHQVTQMGQEVILRCVPISNHLYFYWYRQILGQKVEFLVSFYNNEISEKSEIFDDQFSVERPDGSNFTLKIRSTKLEDSAMYFCASTKQGQASGDTQYFGPGTRLTVL.

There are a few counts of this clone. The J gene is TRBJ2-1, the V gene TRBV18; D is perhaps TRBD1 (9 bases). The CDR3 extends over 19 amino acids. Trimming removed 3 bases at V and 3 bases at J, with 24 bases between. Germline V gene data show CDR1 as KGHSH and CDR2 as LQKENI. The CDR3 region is CASSPPTGGGLANYNEQFF. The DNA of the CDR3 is TGTGCCAGCTCACCTCCCACAGGGGGCGGACTAGCTAACTACAATGAGCAGTTCTTC. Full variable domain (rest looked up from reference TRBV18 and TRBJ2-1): NAGVMQNPRHLVRRRGQEARLRCSPMKGHSHVYWYRQLPEEGLKFMVYLQKENIIDESGMPKERFSAEFPKEGPSILRIQQVVRGDSAAYFCASSPPTGGGLANYNEQFFGPGTRLTVL.

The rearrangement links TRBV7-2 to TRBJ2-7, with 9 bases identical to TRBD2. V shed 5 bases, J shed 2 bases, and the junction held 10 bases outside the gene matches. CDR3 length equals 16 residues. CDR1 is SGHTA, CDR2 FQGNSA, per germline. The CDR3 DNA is TGTGCCAGCAGCATCTCCGGGACTAGCCGCACCTACGAGCAGTACTTC. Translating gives CASSISGTSRTYEQYF.

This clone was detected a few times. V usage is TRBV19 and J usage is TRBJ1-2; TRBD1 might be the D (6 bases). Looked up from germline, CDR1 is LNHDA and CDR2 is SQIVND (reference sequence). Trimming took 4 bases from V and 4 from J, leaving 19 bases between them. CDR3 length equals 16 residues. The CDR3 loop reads CASSRGQASSSYGYTF. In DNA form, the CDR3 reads TGTGCCAGTAGTAGGGGGCAGGCCTCGTCCTCCTATGGCTACACCTTC.

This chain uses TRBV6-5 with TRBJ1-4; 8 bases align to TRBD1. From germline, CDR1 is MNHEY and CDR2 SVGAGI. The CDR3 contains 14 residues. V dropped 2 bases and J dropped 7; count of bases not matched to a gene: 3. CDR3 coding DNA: TGTGCCAGCAGTTACAGGACAGGGAGTGAAAAACTGTTTTTT. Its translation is CASSYRTGSEKLFF.

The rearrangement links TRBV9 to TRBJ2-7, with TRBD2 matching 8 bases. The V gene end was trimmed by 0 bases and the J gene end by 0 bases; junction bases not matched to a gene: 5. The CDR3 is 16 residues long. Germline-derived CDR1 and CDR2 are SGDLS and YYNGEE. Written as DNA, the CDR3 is TGTGCCAGCAGCGTAGGAGCGGGGGAATCCTCCTACGAGCAGTACTTC. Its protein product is CASSVGAGESSYEQYF.

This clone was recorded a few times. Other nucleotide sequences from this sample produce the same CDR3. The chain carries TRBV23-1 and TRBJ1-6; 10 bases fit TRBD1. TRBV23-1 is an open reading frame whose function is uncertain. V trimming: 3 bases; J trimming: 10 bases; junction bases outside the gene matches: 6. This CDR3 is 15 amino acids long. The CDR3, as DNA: TGCGCCAGCAGTCAGGGGGACAGGGGCAAATCACCCCTCCACTTT. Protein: CASSQGDRGKSPLHF.

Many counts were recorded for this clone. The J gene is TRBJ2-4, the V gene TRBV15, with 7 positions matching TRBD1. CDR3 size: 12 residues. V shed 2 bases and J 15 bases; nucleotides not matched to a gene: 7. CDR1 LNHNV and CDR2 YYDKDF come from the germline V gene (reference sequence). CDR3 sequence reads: CATSRITGERYF. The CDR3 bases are TGTGCCACCAGCAGAATAACAGGGGAGAGGTACTTC.

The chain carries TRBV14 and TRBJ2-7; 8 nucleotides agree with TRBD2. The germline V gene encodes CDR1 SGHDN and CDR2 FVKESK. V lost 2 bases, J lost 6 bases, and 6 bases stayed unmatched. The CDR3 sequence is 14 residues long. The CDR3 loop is CASSQRRSGSEQYF. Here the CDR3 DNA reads TGTGCCAGCAGCCAAAGGCGAAGCGGGAGCGAGCAGTACTTC.

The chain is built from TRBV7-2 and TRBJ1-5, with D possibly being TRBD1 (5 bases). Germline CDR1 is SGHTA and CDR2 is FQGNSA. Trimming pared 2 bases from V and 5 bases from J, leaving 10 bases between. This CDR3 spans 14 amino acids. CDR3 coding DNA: TGTGCCAGCAGCTTATCCGGGACCCATCAGCCCCAGCATTTT. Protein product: CASSLSGTHQPQHF.

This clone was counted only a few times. The CDR3: CSVAPGDYGYTF. In nucleotides, the CDR3 is TGCAGCGTGGCCCCAGGGGACTATGGCTACACCTTC. This sequence joins TRBV29-1 and TRBJ1-2; TRBD1 might be the D (6 bases). Germline V gene lookup returns CDR1 SQVTM and CDR2 ANQGSEA. The CDR3 spans 12 residues. V was pared by 6 bases and J by 3 bases, with 11 bases between.

CDR3 nucleotide sequence: TGCGCCAGCAGCCAAGCTAAGGGAGCCGCGGGTCTTGGCTACACCTTC. Its translation is CASSQAKGAAGLGYTF. The rearrangement uses TRBV4-3 and TRBJ1-2; D unclear. In germline, CDR1 is LGHNA, CDR2 YSLEER. This CDR3 has 16 amino acids. Deletions cut 1 base from V and 7 bases from J, with 19 bases between.

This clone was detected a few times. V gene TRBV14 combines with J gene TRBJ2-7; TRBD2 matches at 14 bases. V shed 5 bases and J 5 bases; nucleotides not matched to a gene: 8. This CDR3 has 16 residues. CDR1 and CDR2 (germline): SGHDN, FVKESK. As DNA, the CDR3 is TGTGCCAGCAGCATCACCGGGACTAGCGGGAGTCACGAGCAGTACTTC. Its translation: CASSITGTSGSHEQYF.

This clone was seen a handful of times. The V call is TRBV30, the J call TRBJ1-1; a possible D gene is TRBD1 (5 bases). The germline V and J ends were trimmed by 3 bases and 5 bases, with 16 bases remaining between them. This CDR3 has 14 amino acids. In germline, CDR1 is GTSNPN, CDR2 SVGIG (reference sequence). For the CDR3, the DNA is TGTGCCTGGAGAAGGGGAGGGAGAGAGACTGAAGCTTTCTTT. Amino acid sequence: CAWRRGGRETEAFF.

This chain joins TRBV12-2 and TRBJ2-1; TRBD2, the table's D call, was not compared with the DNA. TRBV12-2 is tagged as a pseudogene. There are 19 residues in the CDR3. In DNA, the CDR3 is TGTGCAAGTCGCTTACCGGGTAGCGACCCCACAAGCTCCTACAATGAGCAGTTCTTC. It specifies CASRLPGSDPTSSYNEQFF.

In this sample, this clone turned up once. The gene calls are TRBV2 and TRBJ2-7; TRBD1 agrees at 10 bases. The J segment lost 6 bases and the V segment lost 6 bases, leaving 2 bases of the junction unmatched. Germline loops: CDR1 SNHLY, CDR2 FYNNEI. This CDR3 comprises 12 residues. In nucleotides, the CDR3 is TGTGCCAGCAGGGGACAGGGGTTCGAGCAGTACTTC. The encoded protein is CASRGQGFEQYF. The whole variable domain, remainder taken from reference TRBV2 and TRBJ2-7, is EPEVTQTPSHQVTQMGQEVILRCVPISNHLYFYWYRQILGQKVEFLVSFYNNEISEKSEIFDDQFSVERPDGSNFTLKIRSTKLEDSAMYFCASRGQGFEQYFGPGTRLTVT.

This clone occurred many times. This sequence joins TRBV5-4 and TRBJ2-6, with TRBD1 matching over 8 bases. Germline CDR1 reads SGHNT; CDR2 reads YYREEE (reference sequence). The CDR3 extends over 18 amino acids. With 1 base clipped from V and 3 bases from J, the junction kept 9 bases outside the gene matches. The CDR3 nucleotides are TGTGCCAGCAGCTTGCCGGGGGCAGGGGGCTTTGGGGCCAACGTCCTGACTTTC. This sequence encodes CASSLPGAGGFGANVLTF.

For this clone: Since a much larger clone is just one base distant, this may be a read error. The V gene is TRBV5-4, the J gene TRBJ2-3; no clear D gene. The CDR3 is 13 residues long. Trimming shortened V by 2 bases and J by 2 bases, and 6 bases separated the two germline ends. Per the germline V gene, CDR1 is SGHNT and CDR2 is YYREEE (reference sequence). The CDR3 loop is CASSLSYTDTQYF. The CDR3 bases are TGTGCCAGCAGCTTAAGCTACACAGATACGCAGTATTTT.

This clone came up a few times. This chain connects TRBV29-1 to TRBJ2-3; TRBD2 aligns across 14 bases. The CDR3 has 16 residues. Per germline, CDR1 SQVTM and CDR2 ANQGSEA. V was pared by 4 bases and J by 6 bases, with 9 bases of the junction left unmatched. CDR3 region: CSVGATGLAGADTQYF. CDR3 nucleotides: TGCAGCGTTGGGGCGACGGGACTAGCGGGAGCGGATACGCAGTATTTT.